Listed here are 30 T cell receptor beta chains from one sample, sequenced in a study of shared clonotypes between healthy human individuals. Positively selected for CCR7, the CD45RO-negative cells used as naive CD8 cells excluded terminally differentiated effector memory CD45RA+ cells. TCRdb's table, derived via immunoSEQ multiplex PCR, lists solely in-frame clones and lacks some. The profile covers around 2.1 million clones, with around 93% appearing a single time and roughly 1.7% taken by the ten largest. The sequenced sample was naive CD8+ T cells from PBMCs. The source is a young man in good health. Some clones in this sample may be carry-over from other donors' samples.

The CDR3 sequence: CASGARDSRSYEQYF. The CDR3 region has the DNA TGTGCCAGCGGGGCCCGGGACAGCCGCTCCTACGAGCAGTACTTC. This rearrangement joins TRBV5-8 to TRBJ2-7; the match to TRBD1 covers 7 bases. The CDR3 runs 15 residues. Germline V gene lookup returns CDR1 SGHTS and CDR2 YDEGEE. The J segment lost 0 bases and the V segment lost 7 bases, leaving 10 bases of the junction unmatched.

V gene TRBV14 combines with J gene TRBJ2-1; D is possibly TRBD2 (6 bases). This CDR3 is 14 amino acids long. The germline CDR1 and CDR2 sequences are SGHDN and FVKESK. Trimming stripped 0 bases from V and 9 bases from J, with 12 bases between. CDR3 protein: CASSQETSMREQFF. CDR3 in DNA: TGTGCCAGCAGCCAAGAGACTAGTATGCGTGAGCAGTTCTTC.

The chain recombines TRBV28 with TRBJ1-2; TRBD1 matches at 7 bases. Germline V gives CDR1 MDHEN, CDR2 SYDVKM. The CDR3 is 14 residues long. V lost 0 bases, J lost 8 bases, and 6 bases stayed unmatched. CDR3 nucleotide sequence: TGTGCCAGCAGTTTATGGGGGACAGCCTTGGGCTACACCTTC. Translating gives CASSLWGTALGYTF.

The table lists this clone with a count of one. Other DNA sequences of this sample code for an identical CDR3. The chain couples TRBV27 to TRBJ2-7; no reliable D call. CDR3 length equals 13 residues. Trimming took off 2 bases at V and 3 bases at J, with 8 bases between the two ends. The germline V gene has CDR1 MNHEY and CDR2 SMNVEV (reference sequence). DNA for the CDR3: TGTGCCAGCAGTTTAGGAACGCGCTACGAGCAGTACTTC. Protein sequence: CASSLGTRYEQYF.

The chain's CDR3 is CASSYTRGDGDTQYF. The CDR3 coding sequence is TGTGCCAGCAGTTACACTCGGGGAGACGGAGATACGCAGTATTTT. This sequence joins TRBV6-5 and TRBJ2-3, with D perhaps matching TRBD2 (5 bases). The V end lost 2 bases, the J end lost 5 bases, and 14 bases lay between the germline ends. Germline CDR1 and CDR2: MNHEY and SVGAGI. The CDR3 runs to 15 residues.

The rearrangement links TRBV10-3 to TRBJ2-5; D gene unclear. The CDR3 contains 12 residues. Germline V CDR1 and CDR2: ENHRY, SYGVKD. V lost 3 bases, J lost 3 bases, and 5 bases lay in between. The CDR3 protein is CAISEREETQYF. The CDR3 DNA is TGTGCCATCAGTGAAAGAGAAGAGACCCAGTACTTC.

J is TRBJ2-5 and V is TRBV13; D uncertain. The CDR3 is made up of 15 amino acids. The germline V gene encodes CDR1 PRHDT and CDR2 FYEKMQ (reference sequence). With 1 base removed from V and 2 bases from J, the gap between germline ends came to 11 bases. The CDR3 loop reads CASSLVVGSQETQYF. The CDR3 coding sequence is TGTGCCAGCAGCTTAGTTGTCGGGTCTCAAGAGACCCAGTACTTC.

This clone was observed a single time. The CDR3 DNA is TGTGCCAGCAGTCTACTAGCGGGAGCGGGCTACGAGCAGTACTTC. Translation: CASSLLAGAGYEQYF. This rearrangement joins TRBV27 to TRBJ2-7, with 11 bases fitting TRBD2. The V gene end was trimmed by 5 bases and the J gene end by 3 bases; junction bases not matched to a gene: 6. The germline V gene encodes CDR1 MNHEY and CDR2 SMNVEV (reference sequence). This CDR3 has 15 residues.

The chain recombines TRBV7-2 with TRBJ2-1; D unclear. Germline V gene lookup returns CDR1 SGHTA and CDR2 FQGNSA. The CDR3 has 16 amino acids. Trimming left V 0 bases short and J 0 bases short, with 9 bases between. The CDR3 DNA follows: TGTGCCAGCAGCTTAGCTAGGGCTAACTCCTACAATGAGCAGTTCTTC. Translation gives CASSLARANSYNEQFF.

CDR3 loop: CASSDPRTGGNYEQYF. In DNA form, the CDR3 reads TGTGCCAGCAGCGACCCGCGGACAGGGGGGAACTACGAGCAGTACTTC. V is TRBV9 and J is TRBJ2-7, with 10 nucleotides matching TRBD1. Germline CDR1 and CDR2: SGDLS and YYNGEE. J was trimmed by 3 bases and V by 3 bases; bases with no gene match: 9. The CDR3 has 16 amino acids.

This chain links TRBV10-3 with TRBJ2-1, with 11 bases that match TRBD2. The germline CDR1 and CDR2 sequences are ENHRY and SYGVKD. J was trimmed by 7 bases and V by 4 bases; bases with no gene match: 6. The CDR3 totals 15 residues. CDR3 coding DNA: TGTGCCATCAGTGCACGGACTAGCGGGTTGAATGAGCAGTTCTTC. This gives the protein CAISARTSGLNEQFF.

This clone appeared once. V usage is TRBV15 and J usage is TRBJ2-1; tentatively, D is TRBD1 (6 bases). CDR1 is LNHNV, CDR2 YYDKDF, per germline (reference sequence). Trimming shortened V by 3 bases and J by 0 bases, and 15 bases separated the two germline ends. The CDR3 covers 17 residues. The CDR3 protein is CATSSLETGSSYNEQFF. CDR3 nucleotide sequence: TGTGCCACCAGCAGTCTTGAAACAGGGAGCTCCTACAATGAGCAGTTCTTC.

DNA of the CDR3: TGTGCCAGCAGTTACCGGGACAGGGCTGGCGAGCAGTACTTC. It translates to CASSYRDRAGEQYF. The chain combines TRBV27 with TRBJ2-7; 9 bases align to TRBD1. V lost 4 bases and J lost 6; bases outside the gene matches: 7. Germline values: CDR1 MNHEY, CDR2 SMNVEV (reference sequence). CDR3 size: 14 residues.

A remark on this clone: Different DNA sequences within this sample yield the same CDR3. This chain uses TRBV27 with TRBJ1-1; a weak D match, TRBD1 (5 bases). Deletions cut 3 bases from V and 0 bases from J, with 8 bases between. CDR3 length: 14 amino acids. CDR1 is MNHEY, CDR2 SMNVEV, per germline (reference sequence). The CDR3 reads CASSFGGLNTEAFF. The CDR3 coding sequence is TGTGCCAGCAGTTTTGGGGGTCTGAACACTGAAGCTTTCTTT.

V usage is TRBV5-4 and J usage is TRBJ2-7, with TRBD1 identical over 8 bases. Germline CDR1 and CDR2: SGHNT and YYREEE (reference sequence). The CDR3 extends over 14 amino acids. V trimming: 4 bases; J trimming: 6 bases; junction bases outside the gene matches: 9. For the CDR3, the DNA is TGTGCCAGCAGCCTAGACAGGGGTAGTACCGAGCAGTACTTC. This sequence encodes CASSLDRGSTEQYF.

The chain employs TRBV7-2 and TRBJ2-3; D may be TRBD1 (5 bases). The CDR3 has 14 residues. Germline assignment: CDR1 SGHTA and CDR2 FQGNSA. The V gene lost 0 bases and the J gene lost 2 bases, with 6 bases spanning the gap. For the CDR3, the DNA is TGTGCCAGCAGCTTAGCGGGGCCCACAGATACGCAGTATTTT. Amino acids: CASSLAGPTDTQYF.

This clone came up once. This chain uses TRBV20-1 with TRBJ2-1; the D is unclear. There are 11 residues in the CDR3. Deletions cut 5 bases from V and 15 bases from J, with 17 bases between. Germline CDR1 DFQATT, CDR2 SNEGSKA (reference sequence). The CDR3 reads CSAGKVTFTFF. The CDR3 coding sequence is TGCAGTGCTGGAAAGGTCACGTTTACGTTCTTC.

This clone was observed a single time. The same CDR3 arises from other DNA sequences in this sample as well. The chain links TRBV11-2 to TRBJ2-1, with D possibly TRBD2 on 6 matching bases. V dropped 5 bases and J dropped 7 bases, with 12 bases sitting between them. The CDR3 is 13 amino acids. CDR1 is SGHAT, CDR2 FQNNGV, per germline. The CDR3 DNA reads TGTGCCAGCAGCCTGGGTCGGGGGAATGAGCAGTTCTTC. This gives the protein CASSLGRGNEQFF.

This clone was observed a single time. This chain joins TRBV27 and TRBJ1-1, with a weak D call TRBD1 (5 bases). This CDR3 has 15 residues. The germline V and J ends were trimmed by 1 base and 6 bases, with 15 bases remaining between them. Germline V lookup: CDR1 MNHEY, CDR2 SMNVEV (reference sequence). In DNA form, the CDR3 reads TGTGCCAGCAGTTTATTTGCAGGGTCTTCTTCTGAAGCTTTCTTT. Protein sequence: CASSLFAGSSSEAFF.

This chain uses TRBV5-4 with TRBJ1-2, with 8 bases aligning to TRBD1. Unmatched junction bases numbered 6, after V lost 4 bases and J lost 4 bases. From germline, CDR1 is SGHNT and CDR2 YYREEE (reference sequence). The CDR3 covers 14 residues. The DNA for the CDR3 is TGTGCCAGCAGCGAACCAGGGGGCCCCTATGGCTACACCTTC. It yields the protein CASSEPGGPYGYTF.

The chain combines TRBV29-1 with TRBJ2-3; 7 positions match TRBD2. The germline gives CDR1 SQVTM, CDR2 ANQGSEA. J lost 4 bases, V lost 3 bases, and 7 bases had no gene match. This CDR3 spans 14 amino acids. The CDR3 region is CSVEGGGRADTQYF. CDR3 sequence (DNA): TGCAGCGTTGAGGGAGGAGGGAGGGCAGATACGCAGTATTTT.

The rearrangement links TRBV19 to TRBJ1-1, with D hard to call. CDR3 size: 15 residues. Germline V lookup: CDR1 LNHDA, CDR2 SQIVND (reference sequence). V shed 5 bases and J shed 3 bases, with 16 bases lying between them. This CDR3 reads CASSLLFTADTEAFF. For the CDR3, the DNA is TGTGCCAGTAGTCTTCTTTTCACGGCTGACACTGAAGCTTTCTTT.

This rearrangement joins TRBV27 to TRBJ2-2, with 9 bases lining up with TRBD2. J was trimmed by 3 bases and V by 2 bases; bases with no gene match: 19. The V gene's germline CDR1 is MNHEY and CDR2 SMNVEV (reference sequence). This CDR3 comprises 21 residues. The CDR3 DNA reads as TGTGCCAGCAGTTTAGCCGCGGGGATTAGCGGGAGAGTTTTGGACACCGGGGAGCTGTTTTTT. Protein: CASSLAAGISGRVLDTGELFF.

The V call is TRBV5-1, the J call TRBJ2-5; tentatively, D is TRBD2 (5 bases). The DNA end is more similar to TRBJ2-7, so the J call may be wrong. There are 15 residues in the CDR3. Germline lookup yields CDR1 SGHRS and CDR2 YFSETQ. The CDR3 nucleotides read TGCGCCAGCAGCTTTCGTTTCCCTAGCAACGACGAGCAGTACTTC. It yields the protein CASSFRFPSNDEQYF.

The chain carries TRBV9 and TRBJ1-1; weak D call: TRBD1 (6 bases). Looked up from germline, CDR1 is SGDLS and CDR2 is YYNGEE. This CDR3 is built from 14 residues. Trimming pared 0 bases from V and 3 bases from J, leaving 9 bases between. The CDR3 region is CASSVVDRYTEAFF. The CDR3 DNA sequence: TGTGCCAGCAGCGTAGTTGACAGGTACACTGAAGCTTTCTTT.

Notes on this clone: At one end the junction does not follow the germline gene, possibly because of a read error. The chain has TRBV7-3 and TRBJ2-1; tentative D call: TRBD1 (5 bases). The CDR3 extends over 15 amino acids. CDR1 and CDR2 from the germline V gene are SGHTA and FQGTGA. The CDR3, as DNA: TGTGCCAGCAGCTTTAAGGGGCCCCACTACGATGAGCAGTTCTTC. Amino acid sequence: CASSFKGPHYDEQFF.

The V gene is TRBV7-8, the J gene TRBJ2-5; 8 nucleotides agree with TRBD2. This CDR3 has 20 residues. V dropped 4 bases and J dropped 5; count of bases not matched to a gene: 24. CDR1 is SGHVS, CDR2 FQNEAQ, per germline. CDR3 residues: CASSSPILAALHLYRETQYF. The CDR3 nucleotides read TGTGCCAGCAGCTCACCCATACTAGCGGCGCTTCATCTATATCGGGAGACCCAGTACTTC.

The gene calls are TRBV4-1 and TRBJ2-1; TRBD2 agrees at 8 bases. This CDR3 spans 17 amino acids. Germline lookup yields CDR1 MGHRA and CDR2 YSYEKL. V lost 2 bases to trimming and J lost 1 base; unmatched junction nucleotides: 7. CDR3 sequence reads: CASSQLTGTRSYNEQFF. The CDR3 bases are TGCGCCAGCAGCCAACTAACCGGGACTAGATCCTACAATGAGCAGTTCTTC.

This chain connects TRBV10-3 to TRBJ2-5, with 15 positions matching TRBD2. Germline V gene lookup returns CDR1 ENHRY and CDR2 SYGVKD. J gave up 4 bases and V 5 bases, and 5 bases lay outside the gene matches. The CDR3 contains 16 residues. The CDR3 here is CAISSPGLAGGETQYF. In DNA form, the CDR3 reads TGTGCCATCAGTTCACCGGGACTAGCGGGAGGAGAGACCCAGTACTTC.

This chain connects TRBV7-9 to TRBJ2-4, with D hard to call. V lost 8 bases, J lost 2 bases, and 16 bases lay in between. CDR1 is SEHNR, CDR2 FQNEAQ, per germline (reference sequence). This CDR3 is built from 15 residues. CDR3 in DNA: TGTGCCAGCGCACCAAAAGTCCCTTCCAAAAACATTCAGTACTTC. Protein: CASAPKVPSKNIQYF.